The 14 T cell receptor beta chains listed next were all sequenced from one sample in a study of blood T cell repertoires in COVID-19. The table came from immunoSEQ multiplex PCR; TCRdb's copy has only in-frame clones and leaves some out. Of under 250,000 clones in the sample, around 90% were seen once. Sequenced sample: peripheral blood. Source of these receptors: a man in his sixties with COVID-19, enrolled during active disease.

This clone was seen just once. The chain couples TRBV27 to TRBJ2-7; TRBD1 matches at 9 bases. V lost 6 bases to trimming and J lost 7 bases; unmatched junction nucleotides: 4. Per germline, CDR1 MNHEY and CDR2 SMNVEV (reference sequence). This CDR3 region has 12 residues. The CDR3 region has the DNA TGTGCCAGCAGCGGACAGGGGAATGAGCAGTACTTC. This encodes CASSGQGNEQYF.

The DNA of the CDR3 is TGTGCCAGCTCACAAAATACAGGGGCCCACGAGCAGTACTTC. This gives the protein CASSQNTGAHEQYF. The J gene is TRBJ2-7, the V gene TRBV18; 7 bases line up with TRBD1. V trimming: 4 bases; J trimming: 5 bases; junction bases outside the gene matches: 8. CDR3 length equals 14 residues. From germline, CDR1 is KGHSH and CDR2 LQKENI.

The chain is built from TRBV5-4 and TRBJ1-1; 8 bases match TRBD1. With V trimmed by 0 bases and J by 4 bases, 2 bases remained unmatched. This CDR3 contains 14 residues. Germline V lookup: CDR1 SGHNT, CDR2 YYREEE (reference sequence). The CDR3 loop reads CASSLDRGFTEAFF. CDR3 DNA: TGTGCCAGCAGCTTGGACAGGGGGTTCACTGAAGCTTTCTTT.

The chain has TRBV5-1 and TRBJ2-5, with 11 bases identical to TRBD2. Germline V gene data show CDR1 as SGHRS and CDR2 as YFSETQ. V was clipped by 3 bases and J by 2 bases; unmatched bases: 6. This CDR3 has 16 residues. The DNA for the CDR3 is TGCGCCAGCAGCTCCACTAGCGGGGGCGGTCAAGAGACCCAGTACTTC. Translated, it gives CASSSTSGGGQETQYF.

The V call is TRBV4-1, the J call TRBJ2-1; 8 positions match TRBD2. With V trimmed by 2 bases and J by 7 bases, 10 bases remained unmatched. CDR1 and CDR2 (germline): MGHRA, YSYEKL. The CDR3 has 16 residues. As DNA, the CDR3 is TGCGCCAGCAGCCAACAAGCGGGAGCGGTTGTGAATGAGCAGTTCTTC. It specifies CASSQQAGAVVNEQFF.

CDR3 amino acids: CASSLSSGEQYF. The CDR3 region has the DNA TGTGCCAGCAGTTTGTCTAGCGGCGAGCAGTACTTC. The genes are TRBV12-3 or TRBV12-4 and TRBJ2-7, with 7 bases that match TRBD2. V trimming: 3 bases; J trimming: 6 bases; junction bases outside the gene matches: 2. This CDR3 spans 12 amino acids.

V is TRBV27 and J is TRBJ1-3; D gene uncertain. Germline V CDR1 and CDR2: MNHEY, SMNVEV (reference sequence). This CDR3 has 13 amino acids. V lost 6 bases and J 2 bases, leaving 8 bases between the germline ends. CDR3 in amino acids: CASSREAGNTIYF. CDR3 nucleotide sequence: TGTGCCAGCAGCCGGGAAGCTGGAAACACCATATATTTT.

The chain links TRBV13 to TRBJ1-2; D call uncertain. The CDR3 extends over 14 amino acids. V was cut by 6 bases and J by 5 bases, with 16 bases left in between. Germline V gene lookup returns CDR1 PRHDT and CDR2 FYEKMQ (reference sequence). CDR3 protein: CASRSSGGEYGYTF. The CDR3, as DNA: TGTGCCAGCAGATCATCCGGCGGGGAGTATGGCTACACCTTC.

With respect to this clone: Distinct nucleotide sequences in the sample also encode this CDR3. The rearrangement joins TRBV18 to TRBJ2-2; TRBD1 matches 9 bases. The V gene's germline CDR1 is KGHSH and CDR2 LQKENI. Trimming at V came to 3 bases and at J to 4 bases, leaving 3 bases not matched to a gene. The CDR3 is made up of 15 amino acids. CDR3 DNA sequence: TGTGCCAGCTCACCTGGGACAGGGAGCACCGGGGAGCTGTTTTTT. This codes for CASSPGTGSTGELFF.

The rearrangement links TRBV6-5 to TRBJ2-7, with 7 bases aligning to TRBD2. CDR1 is MNHEY, CDR2 SVGAGI, per germline. This CDR3 region has 14 residues. The trim removed 2 bases at V and 3 bases at J, leaving 4 bases unmatched. CDR3 sequence (DNA): TGTGCCAGCAGTTACGCGGGAGTGGACTACGAGCAGTACTTC. This gives the protein CASSYAGVDYEQYF.

The V and J genes are TRBV12-3 or TRBV12-4 and TRBJ1-5; D call uncertain. CDR3 size: 13 residues. The V end was cut by 4 bases, the J end by 6 bases, with 10 bases between. The CDR3 spells CASSWTASQPQHF. CDR3 nucleotides: TGTGCCAGCAGTTGGACTGCCAGTCAGCCCCAGCATTTT.

Points on this clone: Within the sample, other DNA sequences also encode this same CDR3. This rearrangement joins TRBV6-5 to TRBJ2-7, with 8 bases lining up with TRBD1. Unmatched junction bases numbered 6, after V lost 2 bases and J lost 6 bases. The CDR3 totals 14 residues. Looked up from germline, CDR1 is MNHEY and CDR2 is SVGAGI. In DNA, the CDR3 is TGTGCCAGCAGTTACACCGGACAGGGTTCCGAGCAGTACTTC. Its protein is CASSYTGQGSEQYF.

CDR3 protein: CASSPTGEVTQYF. CDR3 nucleotides: TGTGCCAGTAGCCCAACAGGGGAGGTGACCCAGTACTTC. J is TRBJ2-5 and V is TRBV19; D is possibly TRBD1 (7 bases). This CDR3 is 13 amino acids long. Germline V gene data show CDR1 as LNHDA and CDR2 as SQIVND (reference sequence). V was trimmed by 6 bases and J by 7 bases, leaving 15 bases between them.

This chain joins TRBV19 and TRBJ2-7; TRBD1 matches 9 bases. V shed 6 bases and J 5 bases; nucleotides not matched to a gene: 11. CDR3 length equals 15 residues. Germline lookup yields CDR1 LNHDA and CDR2 SQIVND (reference sequence). The CDR3 region is CASSPGGTGIDEQYF. The CDR3 nucleotides are TGTGCCAGTAGCCCAGGGGGGACAGGGATCGACGAGCAGTACTTC.